These 4 T cell receptor beta chains originate from one sample sequenced in a study of shared clonotypes between healthy human individuals. Assay used: immunoSEQ multiplex PCR; TCRdb lists only in-frame clones, some missing. In the table there are about 1,800,000 clones, about 95% of which are singletons. Cells designated naive CD8 were CD45RO-negative and were positively selected for CCR7, with terminally differentiated effector memory CD45RA+ cells excluded. The sequenced sample was naive CD8+ T cells sorted from blood. The source is a young man in good health.

This clone was detected only once. This rearrangement joins TRBV13 to TRBJ2-1; 13 nucleotides line up with TRBD2. Per the germline V gene, CDR1 is PRHDT and CDR2 is FYEKMQ (reference sequence). J was trimmed by 6 bases and V by 5 bases; bases with no gene match: 4. The CDR3 consists of 15 residues. In DNA form, the CDR3 reads TGTGCCAGCAGCCCGGGACTAGCGGGGATCAATGAGCAGTTCTTC. Amino acids: CASSPGLAGINEQFF.

The V gene is TRBV28, the J gene TRBJ2-3; D is ambiguous. The CDR3 consists of 14 residues. V lost 5 bases to trimming and J lost 2 bases, with 11 bases between them. CDR1 and CDR2 from the germline V gene are MDHEN and SYDVKM. CDR3: CASSKEWTTDTQYF. The CDR3 DNA is TGTGCCAGCAGTAAGGAATGGACCACAGATACGCAGTATTTT.

As to this clone: The identical CDR3 is also encoded by other nucleotide sequences in the sample. The chain uses TRBV9 and TRBJ1-1; D might be TRBD1 (5 bases). Trimming took off 2 bases at V and 5 bases at J, with 10 bases between the two ends. CDR1 and CDR2 (germline): SGDLS, YYNGEE. This CDR3 region has 13 residues. CDR3 sequence (DNA): TGTGCCAGCAGCGTCGGGGGACCAACTGAAGCTTTCTTT. It is translated as CASSVGGPTEAFF. The complete variable domain, with remaining parts taken from reference TRBV9 and TRBJ1-1, reads DSGVTQTPKHLITATGQRVTLRCSPRSGDLSVYWYQQSLDQGLQFLIQYYNGEERAKGNILERFSAQQFPDLHSELNLSSLELGDSALYFCASSVGGPTEAFFGQGTRLTVV.

V usage is TRBV2 and J usage is TRBJ2-3; D gene unclear. V lost 5 bases, J lost 0 bases, and 27 bases lay in between. Germline CDR1 SNHLY, CDR2 FYNNEI. The CDR3 has 20 residues. CDR3 nucleotides: TGTGCCAGCAGTATTCAAGTAGACATCCTCCGCCAAAAAAGCACAGATACGCAGTATTTT. This encodes CASSIQVDILRQKSTDTQYF.